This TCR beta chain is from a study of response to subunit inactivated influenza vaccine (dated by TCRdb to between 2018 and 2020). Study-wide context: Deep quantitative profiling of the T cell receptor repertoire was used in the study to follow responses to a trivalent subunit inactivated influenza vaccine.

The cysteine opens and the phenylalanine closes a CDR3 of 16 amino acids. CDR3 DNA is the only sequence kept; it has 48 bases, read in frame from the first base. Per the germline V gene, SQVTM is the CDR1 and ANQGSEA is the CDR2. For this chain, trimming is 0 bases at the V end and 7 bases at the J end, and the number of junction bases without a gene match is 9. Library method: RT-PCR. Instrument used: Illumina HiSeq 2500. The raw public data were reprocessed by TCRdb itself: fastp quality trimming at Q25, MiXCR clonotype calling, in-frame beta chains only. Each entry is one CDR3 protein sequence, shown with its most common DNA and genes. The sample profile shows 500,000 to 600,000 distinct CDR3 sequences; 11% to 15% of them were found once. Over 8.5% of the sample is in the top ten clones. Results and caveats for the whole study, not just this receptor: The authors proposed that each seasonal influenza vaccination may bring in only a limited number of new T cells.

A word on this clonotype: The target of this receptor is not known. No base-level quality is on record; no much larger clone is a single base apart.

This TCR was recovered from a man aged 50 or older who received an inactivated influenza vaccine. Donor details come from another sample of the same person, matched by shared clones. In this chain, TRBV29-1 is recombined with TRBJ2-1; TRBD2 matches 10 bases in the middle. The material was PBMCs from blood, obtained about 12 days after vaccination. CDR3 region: CSVEDLPSGRLNEQFF. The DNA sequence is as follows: TGCAGCGTTGAAGACCTACCTAGCGGGAGATTGAATGAGCAGTTCTTC.